Listed here are 10 T cell receptor beta chains from one sample, sequenced in a study of blood T cell repertoires in COVID-19. Produced via immunoSEQ multiplex PCR; TCRdb's table is partial and in-frame only. This repertoire shows some 350,000 clones, around nine tenths found once; its top ten account for 2.5% to 4%. The sample consisted of peripheral blood. These receptors were taken from a woman between 18 and 30 years old who had recovered from COVID-19.

The rearrangement uses TRBV3-1 (or the pseudogene TRBV3-2) and TRBJ1-1; D might be TRBD1 (5 bases). Trimming removed 4 bases at V and 0 bases at J, with 12 bases between. Germline assignment: CDR1 LGHDT and CDR2 YNNKEL (reference sequence). The CDR3 spans 15 residues. The CDR3 sequence: CASSLVDRVNTEAFF. The CDR3 region has the DNA TGTGCCAGCAGCCTTGTAGACAGAGTGAACACTGAAGCTTTCTTT.

CDR3 protein: CASSSLMNTEAFF. The CDR3 nucleotides read TGTGCCAGCAGTTCCCTTATGAACACTGAAGCTTTCTTT. The rearrangement uses TRBV7-2 and TRBJ1-1, with D hard to call. Germline values: CDR1 SGHTA, CDR2 FQGNSA. Trimming cost V 6 bases and J 0 bases, with 8 bases left between them. There are 13 residues in the CDR3.

About this clone: At one end the junction does not follow the germline gene, possibly because of a read error. The chain joins TRBV11-2 to TRBJ2-1; 10 nucleotides match TRBD2. The CDR3 runs 14 residues. The germline V gene has CDR1 SGHAT and CDR2 FQNNGV. This CDR3 reads CASSSTSGLSPRLF. In DNA, the CDR3 is TGTGCCAGCAGCTCGACTAGCGGGTTATCGCCCCGACTCTTC.

The rearrangement joins TRBV10-3 to TRBJ2-5; D might be TRBD1 (5 bases). V lost 3 bases to trimming and J lost 2 bases, with 13 bases between them. Germline values: CDR1 ENHRY, CDR2 SYGVKD. This CDR3 region has 15 residues. The CDR3 sequence is CAISDGWGGQETQYF. The CDR3, as DNA: TGTGCCATCAGTGATGGTTGGGGCGGTCAAGAGACCCAGTACTTC.

This chain links TRBV6-2 or TRBV6-3 with TRBJ2-3; D might be TRBD2 (6 bases). Trimming pared 0 bases from V and 2 bases from J, leaving 18 bases between. The CDR3 extends over 18 amino acids. Germline-derived CDR1 and CDR2 are MNHEY and SVGEGT. The CDR3 DNA is TGTGCCAGCAGTTACTCGAATGATAGGGCGGGGCTCACAGATACGCAGTATTTT. This encodes CASSYSNDRAGLTDTQYF.

The rearrangement links TRBV21-1 to TRBJ1-1; TRBD1, the table's D call, was not compared with the DNA. TRBV21-1 is a pseudogene locus. The CDR3 contains 16 residues. The CDR3 spells CASSIRRTGRNTEAFF. CDR3 DNA: TGTGCCAGCAGCATCCGAAGGACAGGGAGGAACACTGAAGCTTTCTTT.

The chain recombines TRBV12-5 with TRBJ1-5, with D possibly TRBD1 on 5 matching bases. The CDR3 loop spans 14 amino acids. Per germline, CDR1 LGHNT and CDR2 FRNRAP. The ends were cut back, 7 bases at V and 1 base at J, with 11 bases in the middle. The CDR3 DNA is TGTGCTAGTGAGGCAGGGATCAGCAATCAGCCCCAGCATTTT. This encodes CASEAGISNQPQHF.

This chain joins TRBV21-1 and TRBJ2-7; no DNA check was done on the table's D call, TRBD2. TRBV21-1 is a documented pseudogene. CDR3 length: 15 residues. The chain's CDR3 is CASSKKGRIPYEQYV. As DNA, the CDR3 is TGTGCCAGCAGCAAAAAGGGGAGGATTCCCTACGAGCAGTACGTC.

The chain carries TRBV29-1 and TRBJ2-2; 8 positions agree with TRBD2. The CDR3 has 13 amino acids. In germline, CDR1 is SQVTM, CDR2 ANQGSEA. J gave up 4 bases and V 6 bases, and 4 bases lay outside the gene matches. CDR3 sequence (DNA): TGCAGCGTAGCGGGAGACAGCACCGGGGAGCTGTTTTTT. It yields the protein CSVAGDSTGELFF.

The chain couples TRBV6-6 to TRBJ2-7, with 9 bases matching TRBD1. Germline CDR1 MNHNY, CDR2 SVGAGI (reference sequence). Trimming removed 5 bases from V and 4 bases from J; junction bases left unmatched: 6. The CDR3 is 14 residues long. The CDR3 protein is CASSPGQGGYEQYV. The CDR3 nucleotides are TGTGCCAGCAGTCCGGGACAGGGAGGGTACGAGCAGTACGTC.